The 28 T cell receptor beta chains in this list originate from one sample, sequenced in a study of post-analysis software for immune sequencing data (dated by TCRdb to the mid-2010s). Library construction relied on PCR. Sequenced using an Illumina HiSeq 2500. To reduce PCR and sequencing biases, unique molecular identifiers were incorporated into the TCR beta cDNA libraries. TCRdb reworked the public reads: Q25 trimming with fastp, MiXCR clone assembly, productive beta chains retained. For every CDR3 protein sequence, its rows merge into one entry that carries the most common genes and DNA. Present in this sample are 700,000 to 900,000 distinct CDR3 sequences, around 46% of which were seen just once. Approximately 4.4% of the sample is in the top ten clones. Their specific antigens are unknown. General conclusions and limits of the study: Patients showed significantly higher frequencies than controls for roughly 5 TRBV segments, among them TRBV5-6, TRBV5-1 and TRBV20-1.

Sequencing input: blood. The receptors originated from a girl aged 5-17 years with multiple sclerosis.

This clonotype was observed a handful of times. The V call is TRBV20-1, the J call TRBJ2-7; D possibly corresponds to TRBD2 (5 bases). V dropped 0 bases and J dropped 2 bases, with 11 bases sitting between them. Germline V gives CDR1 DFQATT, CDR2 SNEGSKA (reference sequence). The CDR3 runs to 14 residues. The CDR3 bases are TGCAGTGCTAGAGATTATGACGGGACCTACGAGCAGTACTTC. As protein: CSARDYDGTYEQYF.

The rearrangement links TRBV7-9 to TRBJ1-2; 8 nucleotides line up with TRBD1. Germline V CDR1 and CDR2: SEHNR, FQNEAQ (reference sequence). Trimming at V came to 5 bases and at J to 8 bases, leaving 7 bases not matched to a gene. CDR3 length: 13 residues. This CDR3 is CASSVDRGGGYTF. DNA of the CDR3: TGTGCCAGCAGCGTAGACAGGGGAGGAGGCTACACCTTC.

DNA of the CDR3: TGCAGTGCTAGAGATTGGGACTCTGGGGCCAACGTCCTGACTTTC. Translated, it gives CSARDWDSGANVLTF. The genes are TRBV20-1 and TRBJ2-6, with no clear D. CDR3 size: 15 residues. The ends were cut back, 0 bases at V and 0 bases at J, with 6 bases in the middle. The germline gives CDR1 DFQATT, CDR2 SNEGSKA (reference sequence).

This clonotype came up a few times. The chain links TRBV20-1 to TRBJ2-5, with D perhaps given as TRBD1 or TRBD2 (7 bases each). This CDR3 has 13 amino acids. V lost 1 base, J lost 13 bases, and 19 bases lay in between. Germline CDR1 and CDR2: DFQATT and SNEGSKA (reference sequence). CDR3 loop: CSARVRGGSPPYF. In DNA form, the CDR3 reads TGCAGTGCTAGAGTCAGGGGGGGAAGTCCGCCGTACTTC.

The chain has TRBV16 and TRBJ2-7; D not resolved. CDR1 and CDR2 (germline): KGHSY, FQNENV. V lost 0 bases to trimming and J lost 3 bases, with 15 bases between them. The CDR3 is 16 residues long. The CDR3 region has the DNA TGTGCCAGCAGCCAATCGTGGGCCAACGGTGTCTACGAGCAGTACTTC. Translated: CASSQSWANGVYEQYF.

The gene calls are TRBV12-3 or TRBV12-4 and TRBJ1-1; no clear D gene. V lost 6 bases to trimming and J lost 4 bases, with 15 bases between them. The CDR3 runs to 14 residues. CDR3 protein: CASSPGPRPTEAFF. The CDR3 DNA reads TGTGCCAGCAGCCCCGGACCCCGACCCACTGAAGCTTTCTTT.

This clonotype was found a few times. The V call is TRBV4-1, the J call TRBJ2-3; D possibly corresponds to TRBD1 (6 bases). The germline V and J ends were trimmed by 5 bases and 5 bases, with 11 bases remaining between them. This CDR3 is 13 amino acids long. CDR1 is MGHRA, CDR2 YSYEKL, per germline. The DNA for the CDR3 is TGCGCCAGCAGCGGTGAGGGACAAGATACGCAGTATTTT. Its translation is CASSGEGQDTQYF.

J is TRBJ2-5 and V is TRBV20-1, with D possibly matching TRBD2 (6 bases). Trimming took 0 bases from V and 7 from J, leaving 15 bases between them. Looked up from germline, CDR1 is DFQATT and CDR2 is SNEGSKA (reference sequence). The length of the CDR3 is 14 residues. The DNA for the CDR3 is TGCAGTGCTAGAGATCTCGCTAGCGTCGCGACCCAGTACTTC. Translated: CSARDLASVATQYF.

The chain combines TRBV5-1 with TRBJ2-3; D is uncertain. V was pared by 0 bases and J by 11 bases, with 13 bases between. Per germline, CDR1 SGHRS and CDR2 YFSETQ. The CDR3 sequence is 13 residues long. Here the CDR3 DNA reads TGCGCCAGCAGCTTGGCGGCTTATGAGGAGCAGTATTTT. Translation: CASSLAAYEEQYF.

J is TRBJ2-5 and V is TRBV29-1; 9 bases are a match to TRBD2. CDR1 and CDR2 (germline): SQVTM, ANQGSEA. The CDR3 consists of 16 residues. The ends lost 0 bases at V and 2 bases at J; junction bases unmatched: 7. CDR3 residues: CSVEEGVTSGQETQYF. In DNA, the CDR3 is TGCAGCGTTGAAGAAGGGGTTACTAGCGGGCAAGAGACCCAGTACTTC. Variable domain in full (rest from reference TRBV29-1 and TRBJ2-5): SAVISQKPSRDICQRGTSLTIQCQVDSQVTMMFWYRQQPGQSLTLIATANQGSEATYESGFVIDKFPISRPNLTFSTLTVSNMSPEDSSIYLCSVEEGVTSGQETQYFGPGTRLLVL.

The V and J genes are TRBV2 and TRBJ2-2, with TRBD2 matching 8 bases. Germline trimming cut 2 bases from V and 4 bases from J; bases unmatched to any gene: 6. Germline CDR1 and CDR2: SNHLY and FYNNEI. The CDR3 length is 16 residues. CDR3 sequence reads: CASSELREDLTGELFF. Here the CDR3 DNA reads TGTGCCAGCAGTGAATTGCGGGAGGACCTCACCGGGGAGCTGTTTTTT.

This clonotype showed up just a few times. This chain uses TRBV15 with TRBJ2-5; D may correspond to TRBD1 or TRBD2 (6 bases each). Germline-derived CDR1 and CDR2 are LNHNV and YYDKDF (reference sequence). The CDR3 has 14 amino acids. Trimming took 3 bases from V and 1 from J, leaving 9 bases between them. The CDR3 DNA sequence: TGTGCCACCAGCAGGCGGGACACCCAAGAGACCCAGTACTTC. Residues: CATSRRDTQETQYF.

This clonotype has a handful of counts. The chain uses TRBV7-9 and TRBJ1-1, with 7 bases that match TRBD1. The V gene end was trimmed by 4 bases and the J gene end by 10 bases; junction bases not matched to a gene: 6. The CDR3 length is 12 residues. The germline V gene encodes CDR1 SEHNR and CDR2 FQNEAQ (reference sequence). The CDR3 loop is CASSWGAGGAFF. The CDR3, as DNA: TGTGCCAGCAGCTGGGGGGCAGGGGGAGCTTTCTTT. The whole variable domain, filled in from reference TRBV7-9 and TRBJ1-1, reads DTGVSQNPRHKITKRGQNVTFRCDPISEHNRLYWYRQTLGQGPEFLTYFQNEAQLEKSRLLSDRFSAERPKGSFSTLEIQRTEQGDSAMYLCASSWGAGGAFFGQGTRLTVV.

CDR3: CASSPRSEAFF. For the CDR3, the DNA is TGTGCCAGCAGCCCGAGGTCCGAAGCTTTCTTT. The gene calls are TRBV2 and TRBJ1-1; D unresolved. V gave up 6 bases and J gave up 8 bases, with 10 bases separating them. From germline, CDR1 is SNHLY and CDR2 FYNNEI. The CDR3 sequence is 11 residues long. Based on the CDR3 plus reference TRBV2 and TRBJ1-1, the full variable domain is EPEVTQTPSHQVTQMGQEVILRCVPISNHLYFYWYRQILGQKVEFLVSFYNNEISEKSEIFDDQFSVERPDGSNFTLKIRSTKLEDSAMYFCASSPRSEAFFGQGTRLTVV.

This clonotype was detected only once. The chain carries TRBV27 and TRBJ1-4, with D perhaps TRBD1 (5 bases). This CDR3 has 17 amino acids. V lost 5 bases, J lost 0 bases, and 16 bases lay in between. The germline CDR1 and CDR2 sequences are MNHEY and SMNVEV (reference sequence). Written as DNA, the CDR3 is TGTGCCAGCAGTGCGGGGACGGCCGGAGCAACTAATGAAAAACTGTTTTTT. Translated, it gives CASSAGTAGATNEKLFF.

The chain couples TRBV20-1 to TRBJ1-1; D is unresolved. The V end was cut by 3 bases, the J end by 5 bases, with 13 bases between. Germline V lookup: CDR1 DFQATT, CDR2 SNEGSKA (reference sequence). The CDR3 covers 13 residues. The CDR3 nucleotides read TGCAGTGCTAGTGAGGCCGGGGAGACTGAAGCTTTCTTT. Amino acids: CSASEAGETEAFF.

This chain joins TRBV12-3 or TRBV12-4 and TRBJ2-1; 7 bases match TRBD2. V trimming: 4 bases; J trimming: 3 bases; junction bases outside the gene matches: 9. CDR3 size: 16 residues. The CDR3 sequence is CASSSRLADVYNEQFF. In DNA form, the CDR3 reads TGTGCCAGCAGTTCCAGGCTAGCGGATGTCTACAATGAGCAGTTCTTC.

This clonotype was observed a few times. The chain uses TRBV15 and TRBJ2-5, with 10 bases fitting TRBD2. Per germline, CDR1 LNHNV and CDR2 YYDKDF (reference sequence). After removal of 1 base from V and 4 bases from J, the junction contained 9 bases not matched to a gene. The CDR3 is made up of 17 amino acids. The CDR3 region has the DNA TGTGCCACCAGCAGAGGTCCCCTAACTAGCGGGATAGAGACCCAGTACTTC. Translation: CATSRGPLTSGIETQYF.

CDR3 nucleotide sequence: TGTGCCAGCAGTTTCAACAGGGTGAATGGCTACACCTTC. Encoded protein: CASSFNRVNGYTF. V is TRBV12-3 or TRBV12-4 and J is TRBJ1-2; TRBD1 might be the D (6 bases). CDR3 size: 13 residues. Trimming cost V 3 bases and J 6 bases, with 11 bases left between them.

CDR3 coding DNA: TGCAGTGCTAAATCGAGGGAGGGTGGCATTCAGTACTTC. This sequence encodes CSAKSREGGIQYF. The chain uses TRBV20-1 and TRBJ2-4, with 7 nucleotides matching TRBD2. This CDR3 has 13 residues. Per germline, CDR1 DFQATT and CDR2 SNEGSKA (reference sequence). Trimming cost V 4 bases and J 9 bases; bases outside gene matches: 9.

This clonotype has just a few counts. CDR3 sequence: CASSLNNREDQPQHF. The CDR3 region has the DNA TGTGCCAGCAGCCTAAACAACAGGGAGGATCAGCCCCAGCATTTT. The chain combines TRBV6-6 with TRBJ1-5; a possible D gene is TRBD1 (6 bases). Germline lookup yields CDR1 MNHNY and CDR2 SVGAGI (reference sequence). The CDR3 runs to 15 residues. V lost 6 bases and J 5 bases, leaving 17 bases between the germline ends.

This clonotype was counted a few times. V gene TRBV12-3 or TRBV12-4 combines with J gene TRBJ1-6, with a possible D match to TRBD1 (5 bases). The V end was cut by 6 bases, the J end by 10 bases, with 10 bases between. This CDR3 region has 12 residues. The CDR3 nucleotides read TGTGCCAGCAGGCCCCGGGACTCACCCCTCCACTTT. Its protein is CASRPRDSPLHF.

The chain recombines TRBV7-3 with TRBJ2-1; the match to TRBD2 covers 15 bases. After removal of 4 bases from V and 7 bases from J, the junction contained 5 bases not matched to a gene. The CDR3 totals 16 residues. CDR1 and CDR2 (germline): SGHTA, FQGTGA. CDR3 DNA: TGTGCCAGCAGCTCGCGGACTAGCGGGAGGGAAAATGAGCAGTTCTTC. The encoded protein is CASSSRTSGRENEQFF.

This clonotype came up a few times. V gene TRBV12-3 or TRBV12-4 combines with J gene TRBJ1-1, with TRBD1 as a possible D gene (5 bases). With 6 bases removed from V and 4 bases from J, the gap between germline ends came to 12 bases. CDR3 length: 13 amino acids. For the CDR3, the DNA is TGTGCCAGCAGACCAAGGGGAGGCACTGAAGCTTTCTTT. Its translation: CASRPRGGTEAFF.

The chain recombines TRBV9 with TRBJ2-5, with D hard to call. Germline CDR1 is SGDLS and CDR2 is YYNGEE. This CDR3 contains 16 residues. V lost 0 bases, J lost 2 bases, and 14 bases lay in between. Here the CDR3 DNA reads TGTGCCAGCAGCGTAGCCGCTAGTTCAGGTCAAGAGACCCAGTACTTC. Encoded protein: CASSVAASSGQETQYF.

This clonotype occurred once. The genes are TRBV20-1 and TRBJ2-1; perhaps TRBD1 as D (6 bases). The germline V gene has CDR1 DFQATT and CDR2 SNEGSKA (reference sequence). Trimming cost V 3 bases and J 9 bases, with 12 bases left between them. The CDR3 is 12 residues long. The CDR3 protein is CSASPRGSEQFF. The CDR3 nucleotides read TGCAGTGCTAGTCCGAGGGGGAGTGAGCAGTTCTTC.

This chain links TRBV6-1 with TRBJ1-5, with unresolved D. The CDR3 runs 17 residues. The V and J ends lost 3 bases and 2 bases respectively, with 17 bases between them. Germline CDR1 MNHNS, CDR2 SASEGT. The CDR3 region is CASSDGPSGVRNQPQHF. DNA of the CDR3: TGTGCCAGCAGTGACGGCCCCAGCGGGGTTCGCAATCAGCCCCAGCATTTT.

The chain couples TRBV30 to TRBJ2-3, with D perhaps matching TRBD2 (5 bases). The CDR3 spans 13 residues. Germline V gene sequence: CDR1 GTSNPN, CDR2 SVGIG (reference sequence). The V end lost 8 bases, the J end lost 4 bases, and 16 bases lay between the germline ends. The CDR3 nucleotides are TGTGCCGGGTCTCGGACTGCTCCAGATACGCAGTATTTT. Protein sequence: CAGSRTAPDTQYF.